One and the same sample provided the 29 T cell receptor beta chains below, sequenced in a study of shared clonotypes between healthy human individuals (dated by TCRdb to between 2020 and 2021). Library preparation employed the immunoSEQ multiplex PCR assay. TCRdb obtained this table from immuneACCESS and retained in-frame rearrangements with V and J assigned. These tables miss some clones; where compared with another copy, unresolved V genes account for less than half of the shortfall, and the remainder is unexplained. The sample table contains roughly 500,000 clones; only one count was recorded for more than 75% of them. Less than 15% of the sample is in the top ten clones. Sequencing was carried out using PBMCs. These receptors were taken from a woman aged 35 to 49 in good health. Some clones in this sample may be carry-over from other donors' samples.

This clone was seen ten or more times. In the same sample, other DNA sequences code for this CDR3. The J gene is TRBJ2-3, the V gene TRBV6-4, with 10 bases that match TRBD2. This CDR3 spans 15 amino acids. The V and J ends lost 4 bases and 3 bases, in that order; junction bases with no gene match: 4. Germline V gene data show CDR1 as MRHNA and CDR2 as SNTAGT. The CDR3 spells CASSALAGETDTQYF. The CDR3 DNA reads TGTGCCAGCAGTGCCCTAGCGGGAGAAACAGATACGCAGTATTTT.

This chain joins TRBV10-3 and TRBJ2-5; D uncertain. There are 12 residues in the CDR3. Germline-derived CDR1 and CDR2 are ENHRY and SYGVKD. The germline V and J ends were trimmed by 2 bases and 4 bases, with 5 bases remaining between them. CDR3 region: CAISEESETQYF. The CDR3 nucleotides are TGTGCCATCAGTGAGGAGTCAGAGACCCAGTACTTC.

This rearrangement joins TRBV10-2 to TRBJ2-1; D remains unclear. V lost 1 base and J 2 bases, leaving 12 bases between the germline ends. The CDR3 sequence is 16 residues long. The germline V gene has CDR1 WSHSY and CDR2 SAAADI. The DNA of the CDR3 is TGCGCCAGCAGTGAGTGGGTAGGAGAGCCCTACAATGAGCAGTTCTTC. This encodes CASSEWVGEPYNEQFF.

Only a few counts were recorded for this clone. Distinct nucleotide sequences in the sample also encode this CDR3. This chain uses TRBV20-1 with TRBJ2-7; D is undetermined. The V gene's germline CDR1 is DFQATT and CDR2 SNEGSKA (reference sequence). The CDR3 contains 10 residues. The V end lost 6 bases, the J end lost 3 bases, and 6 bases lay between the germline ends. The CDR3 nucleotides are TGCAGTGCATTAGGCTACGAGCAGTACTTC. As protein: CSALGYEQYF.

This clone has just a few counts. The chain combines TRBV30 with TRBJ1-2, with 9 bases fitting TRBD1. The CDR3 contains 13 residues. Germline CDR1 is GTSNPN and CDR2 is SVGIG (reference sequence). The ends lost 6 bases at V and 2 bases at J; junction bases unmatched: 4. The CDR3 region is CACLDRGNYGYTF. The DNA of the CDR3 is TGTGCCTGTCTCGACAGGGGGAACTATGGCTACACCTTC.

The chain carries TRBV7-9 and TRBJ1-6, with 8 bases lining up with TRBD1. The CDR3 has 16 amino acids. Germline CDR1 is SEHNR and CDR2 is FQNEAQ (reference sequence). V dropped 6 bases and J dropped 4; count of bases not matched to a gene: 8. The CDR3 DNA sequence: TGTGCCAGCAGACCTGGGACAGGAACGTATAATTCACCCCTCCACTTT. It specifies CASRPGTGTYNSPLHF.

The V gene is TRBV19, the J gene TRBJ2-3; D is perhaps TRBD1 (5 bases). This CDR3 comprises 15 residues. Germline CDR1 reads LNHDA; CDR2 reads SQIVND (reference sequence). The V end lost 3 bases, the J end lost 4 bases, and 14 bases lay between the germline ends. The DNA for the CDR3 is TGTGCCAGTAGTATCCGCAGGGATGGGGCAGATACGCAGTATTTT. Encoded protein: CASSIRRDGADTQYF.

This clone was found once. For the CDR3, the DNA is TGTGCCAGCAGCTCAAGACAGAAGGACACTGAAGCTTTCTTT. This translates into CASSSRQKDTEAFF. The J gene is TRBJ1-1, the V gene TRBV11-1; possible D gene TRBD1, 5 bases. The CDR3 has 14 residues. The V gene lost 4 bases and the J gene lost 3 bases, with 12 bases spanning the gap. Germline CDR1 SGHAT, CDR2 FQDESV (reference sequence). The full variable domain, rest sourced from reference TRBV11-1 and TRBJ1-1, is EAEVAQSPRYKITEKSQAVAFWCDPISGHATLYWYRQILGQGPELLVQFQDESVVDDSQLPKDRFSAERLKGVDSTLKIQPAELGDSAMYLCASSSRQKDTEAFFGQGTRLTVV.

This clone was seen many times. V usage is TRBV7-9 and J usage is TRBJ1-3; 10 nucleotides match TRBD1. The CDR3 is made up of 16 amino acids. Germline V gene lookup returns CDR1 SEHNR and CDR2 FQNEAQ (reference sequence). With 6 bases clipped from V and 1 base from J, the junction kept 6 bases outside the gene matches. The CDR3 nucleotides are TGTGCCAGCAGACCCCGGGACAGGGGTTCTGGAAACACCATATATTTT. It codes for CASRPRDRGSGNTIYF.

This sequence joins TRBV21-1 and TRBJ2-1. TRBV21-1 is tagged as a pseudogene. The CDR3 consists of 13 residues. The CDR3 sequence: CASSRGRNNEQFF. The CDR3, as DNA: TGTGCCAGCAGCAGGGGACGGAACAATGAGCAGTTCTTC.

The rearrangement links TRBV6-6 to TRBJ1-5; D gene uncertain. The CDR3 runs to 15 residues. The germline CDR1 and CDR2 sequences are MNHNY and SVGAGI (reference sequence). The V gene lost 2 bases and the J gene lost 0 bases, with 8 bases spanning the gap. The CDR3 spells CASSYVQISNQPQHF. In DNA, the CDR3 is TGTGCCAGCAGTTACGTCCAGATTAGCAATCAGCCCCAGCATTTT.

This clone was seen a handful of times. The CDR3 here is CASSSYGRGGTDTQYF. The CDR3 coding sequence is TGCGCCAGCAGCTCTTATGGGCGAGGGGGCACAGATACGCAGTATTTT. The V and J genes are TRBV5-1 and TRBJ2-3; D tentatively reads TRBD1 or TRBD2 (5 bases each). This CDR3 is built from 16 residues. Trimming shortened V by 3 bases and J by 1 base, and 15 bases separated the two germline ends. CDR1 is SGHRS and CDR2 is YFSETQ in the germline V gene.

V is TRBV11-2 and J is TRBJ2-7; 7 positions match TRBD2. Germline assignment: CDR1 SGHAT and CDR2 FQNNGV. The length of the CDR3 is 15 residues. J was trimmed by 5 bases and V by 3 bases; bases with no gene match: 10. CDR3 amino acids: CASSLSLAARDEQYF. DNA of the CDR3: TGTGCCAGCAGCTTGTCCCTAGCGGCCAGGGACGAGCAGTACTTC.

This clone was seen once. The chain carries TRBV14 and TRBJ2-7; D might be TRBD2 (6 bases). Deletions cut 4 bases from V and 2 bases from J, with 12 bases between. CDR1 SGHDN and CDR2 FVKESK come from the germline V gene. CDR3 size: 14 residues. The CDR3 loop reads CASSLHSGAYEQYF. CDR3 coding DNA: TGTGCCAGCAGCCTCCATTCGGGAGCCTACGAGCAGTACTTC.

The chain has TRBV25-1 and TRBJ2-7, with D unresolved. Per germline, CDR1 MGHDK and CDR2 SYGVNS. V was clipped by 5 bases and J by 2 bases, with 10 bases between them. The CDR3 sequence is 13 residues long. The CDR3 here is CASSSWAAYEQYF. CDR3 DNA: TGTGCCAGCAGTAGCTGGGCGGCCTACGAGCAGTACTTC.

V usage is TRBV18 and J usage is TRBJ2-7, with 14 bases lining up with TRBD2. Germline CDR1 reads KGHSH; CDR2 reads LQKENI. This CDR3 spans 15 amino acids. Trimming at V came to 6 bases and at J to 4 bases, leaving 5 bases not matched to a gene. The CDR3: CASSGGTSGSYEQYF. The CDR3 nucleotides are TGTGCCAGCTCGGGGGGGACTAGCGGGAGTTACGAGCAGTACTTC.

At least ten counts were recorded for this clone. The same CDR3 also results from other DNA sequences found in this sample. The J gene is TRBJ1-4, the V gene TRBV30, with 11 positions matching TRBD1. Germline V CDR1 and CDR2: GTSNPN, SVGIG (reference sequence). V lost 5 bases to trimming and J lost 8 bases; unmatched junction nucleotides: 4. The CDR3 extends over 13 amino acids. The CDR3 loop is CAWSRDRGEKLFF. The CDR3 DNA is TGTGCCTGGTCACGGGACAGGGGGGAAAAACTGTTTTTT.

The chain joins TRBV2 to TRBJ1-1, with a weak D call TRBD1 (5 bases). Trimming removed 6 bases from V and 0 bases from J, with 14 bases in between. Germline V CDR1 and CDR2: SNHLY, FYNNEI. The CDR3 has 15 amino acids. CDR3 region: CASRRGENVNTEAFF. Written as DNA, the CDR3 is TGTGCCAGCAGGCGGGGGGAAAATGTGAACACTGAAGCTTTCTTT.

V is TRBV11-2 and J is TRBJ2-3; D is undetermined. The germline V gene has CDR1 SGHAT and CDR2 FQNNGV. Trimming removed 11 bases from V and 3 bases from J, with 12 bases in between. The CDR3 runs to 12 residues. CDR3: CAAKGRTDTQYF. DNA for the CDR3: TGTGCCGCTAAGGGTCGGACAGATACGCAGTATTTT.

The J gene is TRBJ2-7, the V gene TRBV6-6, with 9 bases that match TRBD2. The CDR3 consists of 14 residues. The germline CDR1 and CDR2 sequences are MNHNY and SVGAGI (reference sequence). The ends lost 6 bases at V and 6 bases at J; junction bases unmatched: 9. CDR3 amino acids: CASSSQGLASEQYF. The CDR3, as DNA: TGTGCCAGCAGCTCCCAGGGACTAGCAAGCGAGCAGTACTTC.

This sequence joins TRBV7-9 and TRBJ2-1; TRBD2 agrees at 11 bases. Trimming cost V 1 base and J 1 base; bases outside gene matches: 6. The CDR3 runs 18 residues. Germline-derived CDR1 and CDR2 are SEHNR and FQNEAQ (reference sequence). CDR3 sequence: CASSLVGASGRSYNEQFF. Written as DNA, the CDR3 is TGTGCCAGCAGCTTAGTTGGGGCTAGCGGGAGGTCCTACAATGAGCAGTTCTTC.

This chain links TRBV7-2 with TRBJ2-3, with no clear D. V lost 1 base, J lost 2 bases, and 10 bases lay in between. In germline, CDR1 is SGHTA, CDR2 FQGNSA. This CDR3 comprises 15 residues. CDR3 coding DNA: TGTGCCAGCAGCTTAGGCAACTACCCCACAGATACGCAGTATTTT. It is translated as CASSLGNYPTDTQYF.

CDR3 sequence: CASSEDEGQGNTEAFF. The CDR3 DNA reads as TGTGCCAGCAGTGAAGACGAAGGACAGGGGAACACTGAAGCTTTCTTT. This chain connects TRBV6-1 to TRBJ1-1; 8 bases are shared with TRBD1. In germline, CDR1 is MNHNS, CDR2 SASEGT. The CDR3 totals 16 residues. J was trimmed by 1 base and V by 1 base; bases with no gene match: 5.

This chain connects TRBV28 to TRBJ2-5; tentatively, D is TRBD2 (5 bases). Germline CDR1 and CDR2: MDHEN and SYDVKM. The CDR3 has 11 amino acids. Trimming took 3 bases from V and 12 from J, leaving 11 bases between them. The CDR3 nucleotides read TGTGCCAGCAGTTTTCGCGGGTCCAAGTACTTC. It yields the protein CASSFRGSKYF.

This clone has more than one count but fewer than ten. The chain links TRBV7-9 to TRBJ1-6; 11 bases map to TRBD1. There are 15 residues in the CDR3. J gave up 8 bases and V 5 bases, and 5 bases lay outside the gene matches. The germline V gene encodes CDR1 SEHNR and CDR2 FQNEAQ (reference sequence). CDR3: CASSPGQGDYSPLHF. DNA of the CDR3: TGTGCCAGCAGCCCGGGACAGGGGGATTATTCACCCCTCCACTTT.

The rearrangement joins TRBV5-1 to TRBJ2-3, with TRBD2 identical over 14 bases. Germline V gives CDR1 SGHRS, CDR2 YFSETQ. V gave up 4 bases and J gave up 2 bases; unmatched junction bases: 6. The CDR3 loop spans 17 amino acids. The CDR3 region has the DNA TGCGCCAGCAGCCTGGGACTAGCGGGGGTATACACAGATACGCAGTATTTT. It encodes CASSLGLAGVYTDTQYF.

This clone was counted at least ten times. For the CDR3, the DNA is TGTGCCAGCAGCCGCGGGACACGCCACACTGAAGCTTTCTTT. It encodes CASSRGTRHTEAFF. J is TRBJ1-1 and V is TRBV28; D perhaps matches TRBD1 (6 bases). The germline V gene encodes CDR1 MDHEN and CDR2 SYDVKM. The CDR3 covers 14 residues. The V and J ends lost 6 bases and 3 bases respectively, with 14 bases between them.

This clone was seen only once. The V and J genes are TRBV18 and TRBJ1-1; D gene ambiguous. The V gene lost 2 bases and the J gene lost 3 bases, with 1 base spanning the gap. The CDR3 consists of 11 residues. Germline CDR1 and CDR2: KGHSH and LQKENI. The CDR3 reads CASSPDTEAFF. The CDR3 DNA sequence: TGTGCCAGCTCACCAGACACTGAAGCTTTCTTT.

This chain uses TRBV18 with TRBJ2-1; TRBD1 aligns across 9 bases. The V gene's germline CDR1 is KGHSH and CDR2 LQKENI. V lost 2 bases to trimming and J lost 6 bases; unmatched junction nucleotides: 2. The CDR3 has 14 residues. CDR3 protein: CASSPSDRGNEQFF. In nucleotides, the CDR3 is TGTGCCAGCTCACCATCGGACAGGGGCAATGAGCAGTTCTTC.